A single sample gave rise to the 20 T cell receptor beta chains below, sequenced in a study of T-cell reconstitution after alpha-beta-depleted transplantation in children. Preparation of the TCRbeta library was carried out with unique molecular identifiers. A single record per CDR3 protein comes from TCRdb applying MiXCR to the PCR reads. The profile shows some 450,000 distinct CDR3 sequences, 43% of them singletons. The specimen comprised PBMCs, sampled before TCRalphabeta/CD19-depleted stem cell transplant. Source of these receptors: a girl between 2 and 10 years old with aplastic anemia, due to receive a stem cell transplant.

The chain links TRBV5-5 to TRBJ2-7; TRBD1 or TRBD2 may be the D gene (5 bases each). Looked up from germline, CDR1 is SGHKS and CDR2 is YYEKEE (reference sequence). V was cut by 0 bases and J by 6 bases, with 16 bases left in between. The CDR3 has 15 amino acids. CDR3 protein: CASSLASTPGLEQYF. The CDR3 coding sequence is TGTGCCAGCAGCTTGGCCTCGACGCCGGGGCTCGAGCAGTACTTC.

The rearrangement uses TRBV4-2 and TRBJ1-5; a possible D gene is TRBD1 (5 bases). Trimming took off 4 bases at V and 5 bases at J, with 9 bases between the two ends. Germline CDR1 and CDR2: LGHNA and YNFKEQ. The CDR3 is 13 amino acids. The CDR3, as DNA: TGTGCCAGCAGCCGAGACAGCGATCAGCCCCAGCATTTT. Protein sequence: CASSRDSDQPQHF.

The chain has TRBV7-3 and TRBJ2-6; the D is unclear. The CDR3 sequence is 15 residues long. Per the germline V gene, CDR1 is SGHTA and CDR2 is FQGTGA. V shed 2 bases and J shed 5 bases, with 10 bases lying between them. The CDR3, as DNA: TGTGCCAGCAGCTTAGGAACGGCTCGGGCCAACGTCCTGACTTTC. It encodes CASSLGTARANVLTF.

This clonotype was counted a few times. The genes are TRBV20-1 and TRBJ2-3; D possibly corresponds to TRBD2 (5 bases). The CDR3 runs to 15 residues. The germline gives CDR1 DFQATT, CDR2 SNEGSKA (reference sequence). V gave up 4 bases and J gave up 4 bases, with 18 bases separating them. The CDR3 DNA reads TGCAGTGCTAAGTCCGAACGGGGTGACGCAGATACGCAGTATTTT. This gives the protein CSAKSERGDADTQYF.

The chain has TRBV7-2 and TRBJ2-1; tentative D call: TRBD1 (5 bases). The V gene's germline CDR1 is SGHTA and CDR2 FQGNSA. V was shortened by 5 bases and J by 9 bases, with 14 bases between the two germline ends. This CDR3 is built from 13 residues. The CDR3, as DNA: TGTGCCAGCAGCCCGGCCAGGGCGACTGAGCAGTTCTTC. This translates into CASSPARATEQFF.

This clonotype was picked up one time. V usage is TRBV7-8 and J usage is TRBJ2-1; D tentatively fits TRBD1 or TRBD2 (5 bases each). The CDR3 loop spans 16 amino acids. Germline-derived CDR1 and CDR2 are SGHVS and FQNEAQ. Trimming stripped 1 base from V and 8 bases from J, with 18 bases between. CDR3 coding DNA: TGTGCCAGCAGCTTAGTGGCGAGGGGTGGTGGCGATGAGCAGTTCTTC. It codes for CASSLVARGGGDEQFF.

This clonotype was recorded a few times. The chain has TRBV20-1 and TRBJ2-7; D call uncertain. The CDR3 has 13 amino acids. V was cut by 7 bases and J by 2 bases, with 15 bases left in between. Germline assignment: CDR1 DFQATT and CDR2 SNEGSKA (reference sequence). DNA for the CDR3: TGCAGTGTTTGTTACAGCCATACCTACGAGCAGTACTTC. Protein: CSVCYSHTYEQYF.

The CDR3 nucleotides are TGCAGTGCTAGAGAGGGTCCAGTCGGCCCTAGGCCCCAGCATTTT. It specifies CSAREGPVGPRPQHF. The J gene is TRBJ1-5, the V gene TRBV20-1; no clear D gene. Trimming shortened V by 0 bases and J by 9 bases, and 18 bases separated the two germline ends. The CDR3 runs 15 residues. Germline V gene lookup returns CDR1 DFQATT and CDR2 SNEGSKA (reference sequence).

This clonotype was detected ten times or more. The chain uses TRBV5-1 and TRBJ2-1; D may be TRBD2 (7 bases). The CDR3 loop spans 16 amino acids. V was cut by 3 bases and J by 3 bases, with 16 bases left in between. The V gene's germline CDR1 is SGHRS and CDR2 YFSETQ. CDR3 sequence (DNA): TGCGCCAGCAGCTCGGGGGCAGCGGGATACTACAATGAGCAGTTCTTC. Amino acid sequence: CASSSGAAGYYNEQFF.

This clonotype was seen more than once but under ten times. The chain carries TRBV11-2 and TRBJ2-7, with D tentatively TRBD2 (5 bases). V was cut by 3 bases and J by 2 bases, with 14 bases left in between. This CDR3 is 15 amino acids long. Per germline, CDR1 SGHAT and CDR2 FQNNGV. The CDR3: CASSFELVATYEQYF. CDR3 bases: TGTGCCAGCAGCTTCGAACTAGTCGCCACCTACGAGCAGTACTTC. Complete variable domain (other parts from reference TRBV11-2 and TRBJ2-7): EAGVAQSPRYKIIEKRQSVAFWCNPISGHATLYWYQQILGQGPKLLIQFQNNGVVDDSQLPKDRFSAERLKGVDSTLKIQPAKLEDSAVYLCASSFELVATYEQYFGPGTRLTVT.

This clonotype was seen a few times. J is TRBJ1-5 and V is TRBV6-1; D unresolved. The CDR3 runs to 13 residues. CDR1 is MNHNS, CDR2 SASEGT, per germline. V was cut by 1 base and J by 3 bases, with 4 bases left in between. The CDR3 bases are TGTGCCAGCAGTGAAGGTTTCAATCAGCCCCAGCATTTT. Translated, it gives CASSEGFNQPQHF.

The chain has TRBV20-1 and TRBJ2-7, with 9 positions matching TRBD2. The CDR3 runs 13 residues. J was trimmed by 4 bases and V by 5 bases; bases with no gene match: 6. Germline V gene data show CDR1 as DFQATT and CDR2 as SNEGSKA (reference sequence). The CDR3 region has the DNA TGCAGTGCTCTTGCTGCGGGAGGGTACGAGCAGTACTTC. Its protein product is CSALAAGGYEQYF.

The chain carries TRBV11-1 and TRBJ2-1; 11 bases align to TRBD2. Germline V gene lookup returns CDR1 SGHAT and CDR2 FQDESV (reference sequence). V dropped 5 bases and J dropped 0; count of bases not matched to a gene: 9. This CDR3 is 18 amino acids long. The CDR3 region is CASSPGTSGTSSYNEQFF. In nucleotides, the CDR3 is TGTGCCAGCAGCCCCGGGACTAGCGGCACAAGCTCCTACAATGAGCAGTTCTTC.

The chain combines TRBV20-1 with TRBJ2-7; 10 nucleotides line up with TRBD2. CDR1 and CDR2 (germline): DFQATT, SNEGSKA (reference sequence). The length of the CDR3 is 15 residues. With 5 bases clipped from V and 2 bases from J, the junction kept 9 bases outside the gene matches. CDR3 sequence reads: CSASPTSGLTYEQYF. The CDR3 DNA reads TGCAGTGCTTCACCGACTAGCGGGCTAACCTACGAGCAGTACTTC.

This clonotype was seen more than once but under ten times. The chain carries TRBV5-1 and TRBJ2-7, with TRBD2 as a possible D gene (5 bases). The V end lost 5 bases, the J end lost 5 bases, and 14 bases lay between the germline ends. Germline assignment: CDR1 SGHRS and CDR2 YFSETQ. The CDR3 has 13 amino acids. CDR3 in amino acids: CASSLGGTNEQYF. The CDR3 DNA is TGCGCCAGCAGTCTTGGAGGTACAAACGAGCAGTACTTC. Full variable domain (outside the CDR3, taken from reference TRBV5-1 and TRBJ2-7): KAGVTQTPRYLIKTRGQQVTLSCSPISGHRSVSWYQQTPGQGLQFLFEYFSETQRNKGNFPGRFSGRQFSNSRSEMNVSTLELGDSALYLCASSLGGTNEQYFGPGTRLTVT.

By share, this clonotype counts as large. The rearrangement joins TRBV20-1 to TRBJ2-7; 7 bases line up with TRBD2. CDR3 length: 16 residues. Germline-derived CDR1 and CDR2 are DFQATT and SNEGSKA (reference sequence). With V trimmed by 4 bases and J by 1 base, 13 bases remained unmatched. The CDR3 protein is CSATPLAGETSYEQYF. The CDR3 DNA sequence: TGCAGTGCTACACCTCTGGCGGGAGAAACGTCCTACGAGCAGTACTTC.

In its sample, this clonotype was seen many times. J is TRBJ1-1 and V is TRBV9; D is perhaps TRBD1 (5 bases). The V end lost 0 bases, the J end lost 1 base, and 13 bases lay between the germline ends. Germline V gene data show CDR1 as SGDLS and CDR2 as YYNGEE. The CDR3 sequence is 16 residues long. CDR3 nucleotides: TGTGCCAGCAGCGTAGGCACGGGAGGGGAGAACACTGAAGCTTTCTTT. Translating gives CASSVGTGGENTEAFF.

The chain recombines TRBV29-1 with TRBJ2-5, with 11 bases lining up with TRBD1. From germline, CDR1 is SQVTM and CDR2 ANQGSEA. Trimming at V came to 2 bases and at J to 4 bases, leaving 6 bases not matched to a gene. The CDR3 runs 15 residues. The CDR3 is CSVENRDRGSETQYF. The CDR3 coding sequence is TGCAGCGTTGAAAACCGGGACAGGGGGTCAGAGACCCAGTACTTC.

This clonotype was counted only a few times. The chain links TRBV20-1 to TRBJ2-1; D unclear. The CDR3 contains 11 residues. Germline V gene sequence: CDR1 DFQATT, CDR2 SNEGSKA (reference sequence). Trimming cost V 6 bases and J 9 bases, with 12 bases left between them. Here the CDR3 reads CSARSPTEQFF. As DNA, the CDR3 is TGCAGTGCCCGGTCCCCCACTGAGCAGTTCTTC.

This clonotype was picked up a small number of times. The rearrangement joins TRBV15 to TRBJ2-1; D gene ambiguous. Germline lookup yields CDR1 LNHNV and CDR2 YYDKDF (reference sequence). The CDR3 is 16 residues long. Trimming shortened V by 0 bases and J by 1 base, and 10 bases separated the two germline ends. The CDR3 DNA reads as TGTGCCACCAGCAGAGAGTTCGGCATTTCCTACAATGAGCAGTTCTTC. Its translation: CATSREFGISYNEQFF.